This TCR beta chain was found in a study of blood T cells in healthy people across ages. Study-wide results and limits: Age showed a roughly linear inverse relationship with TCR beta diversity per million T cells.

The table lists this clonotype with a few counts. Its antigen is not identified. Together with a sample-barcoded 5' primer, a J-beta primer mix was included in a second PCR lasting roughly 6 to 12 cycles. The template-switch adaptor was a 5' adaptor with 12 random nucleotides. It tagged each cDNA molecule. TCRdb called the 5' RACE reads again in MiXCR, with one record for every CDR3 protein. Of 1 million or so distinct CDR3 sequences listed, 20% to 25% are singletons. Germline CDR1 and CDR2: LGHNT and FRNRAP. This CDR3 comprises 16 residues. J gave up 2 bases and V 4 bases, and 8 bases lay outside the gene matches. The same sample was also used in a study of T cells of mothers and their children.

The sequenced material came from blood. The receptor was derived from a girl aged 2-15 years in good health. J is TRBJ2-7 and V is TRBV12-5; 10 nucleotides match TRBD1. The CDR3, as DNA: TGTGCTAGTGGTTCCCATCCCGGGACAGGGGCCTACGAGCAGTACTTC. Translating gives CASGSHPGTGAYEQYF.